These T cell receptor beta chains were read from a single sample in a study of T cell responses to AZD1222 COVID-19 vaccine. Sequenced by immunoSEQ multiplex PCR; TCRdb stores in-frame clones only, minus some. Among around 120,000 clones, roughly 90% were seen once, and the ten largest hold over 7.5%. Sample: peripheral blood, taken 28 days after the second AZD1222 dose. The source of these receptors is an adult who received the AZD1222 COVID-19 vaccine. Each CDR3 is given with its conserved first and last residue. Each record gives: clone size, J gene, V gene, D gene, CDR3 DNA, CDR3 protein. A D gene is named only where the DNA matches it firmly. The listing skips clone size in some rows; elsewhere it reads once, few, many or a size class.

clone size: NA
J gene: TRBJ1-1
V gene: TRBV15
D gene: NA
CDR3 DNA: TGTGCCACCAGCAGAGATCCGGGGATTAAGGCTTTCTTT
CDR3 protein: CATSRDPGIKAFF

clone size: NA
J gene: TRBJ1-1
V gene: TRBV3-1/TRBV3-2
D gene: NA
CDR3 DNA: TGTGCCAGCAGCACATTGGACAGAGCTGAAGCTTTCTTT
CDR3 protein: CASSTLDRAEAFF

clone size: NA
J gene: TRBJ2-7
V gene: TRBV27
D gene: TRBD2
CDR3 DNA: TGTGCCAGCAGTTTAAACGGGCTAGCGGGAGCCTACGAGCAGTACTTC
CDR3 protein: CASSLNGLAGAYEQYF

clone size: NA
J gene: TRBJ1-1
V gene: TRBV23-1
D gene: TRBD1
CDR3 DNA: TGCGCCAGCAGGCCGGGACAGGGTCCGGGCACTGAAGCTTTCTTT
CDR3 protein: CASRPGQGPGTEAFF

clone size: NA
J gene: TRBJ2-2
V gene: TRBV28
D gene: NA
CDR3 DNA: TGTGCCAGCAGTCCCTTGCAGCGGGTGAACACCGGGGAGCTGTTTTTT
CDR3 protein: CASSPLQRVNTGELFF

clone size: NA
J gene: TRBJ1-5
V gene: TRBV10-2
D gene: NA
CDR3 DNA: TGCGCCAGCAGTGAGTCGAGTAGGGGGACCTTCAATCAGCCCCAGCATTTT
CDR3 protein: CASSESSRGTFNQPQHF

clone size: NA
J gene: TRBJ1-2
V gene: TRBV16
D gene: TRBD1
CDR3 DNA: TGTGCCAGCAGCCAGACCATGGATCAGGGGGTTTATGGCTACACCTTC
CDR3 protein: CASSQTMDQGVYGYTF

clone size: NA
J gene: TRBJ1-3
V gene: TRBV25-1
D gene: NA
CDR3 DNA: TGTGCCAGCAGTGTCGAGTCCCAACGCACCATATATTTT
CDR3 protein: CASSVESQRTIYF

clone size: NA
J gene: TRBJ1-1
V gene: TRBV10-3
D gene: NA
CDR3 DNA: TGTGCCGCCTCCGGGACCTCAAGCACTGAAGCTTTCTTT
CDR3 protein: CAASGTSSTEAFF

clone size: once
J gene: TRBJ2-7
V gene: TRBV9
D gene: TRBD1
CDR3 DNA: TGTGCCAGCAGTGGGACAGCCTACGAGCAGTACTTC
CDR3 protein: CASSGTAYEQYF

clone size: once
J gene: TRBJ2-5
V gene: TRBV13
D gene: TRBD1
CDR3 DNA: TGTGCCAGCAGAAGACAGGGTACGGGGCGAGAGACCCAGTACTTC
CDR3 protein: CASRRQGTGRETQYF

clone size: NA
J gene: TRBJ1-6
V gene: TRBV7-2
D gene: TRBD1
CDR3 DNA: TGTGCCAGCAGCATCAGGGGGCCGAATAATTCACCCCTCCACTTT
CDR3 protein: CASSIRGPNNSPLHF

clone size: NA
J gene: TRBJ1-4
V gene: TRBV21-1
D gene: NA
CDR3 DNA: TGTGCCAGCAGCGGGACGGACAGGGTAAGTGCTAATGAAAAACTGTTTTTT
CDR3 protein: CASSGTDRVSANEKLFF

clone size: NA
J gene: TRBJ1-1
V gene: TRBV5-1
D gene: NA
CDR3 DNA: TGCGCCAGCAGCTTGGCCTTGGGGGAAGCTTTCTTT
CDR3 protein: CASSLALGEAFF

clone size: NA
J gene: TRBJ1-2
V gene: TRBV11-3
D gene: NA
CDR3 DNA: TGTGCCAGCAGCTTACAGGGGAAGGTTAATGGCTACACCTTC
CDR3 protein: CASSLQGKVNGYTF

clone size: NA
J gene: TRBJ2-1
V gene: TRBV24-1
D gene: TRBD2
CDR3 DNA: TGTGCCACCAGTAGACTAGCGGAGCAGTTCTTC
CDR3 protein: CATSRLAEQFF

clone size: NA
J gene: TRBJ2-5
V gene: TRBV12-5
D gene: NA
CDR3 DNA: TGTGCTAGTGGACCCAACTACGGGGCAAGGGAGACCCAGTACTTC
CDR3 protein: CASGPNYGARETQYF

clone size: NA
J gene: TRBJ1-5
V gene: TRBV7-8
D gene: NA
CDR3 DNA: TGTGCCAGCAGCTTCGCGGGACGGAGCAATCAGCCCCAGCATTTT
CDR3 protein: CASSFAGRSNQPQHF

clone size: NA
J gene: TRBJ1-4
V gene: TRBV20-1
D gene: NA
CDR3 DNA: TGCAGTGCTAGTCAACAGGGATCACTTGATGAAAAACTGTTTTTT
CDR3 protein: CSASQQGSLDEKLFF

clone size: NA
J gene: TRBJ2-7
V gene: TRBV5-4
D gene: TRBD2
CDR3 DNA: TGTGCCAGCAGCTTGGCGAGCGGGAGTCCCGCCTACGAGCAGTACTTC
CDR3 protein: CASSLASGSPAYEQYF

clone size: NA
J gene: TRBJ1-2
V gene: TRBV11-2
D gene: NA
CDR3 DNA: TGTGCCAGCAGCTTAGAGGGGGCCGGCTACACCTTC
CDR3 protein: CASSLEGAGYTF

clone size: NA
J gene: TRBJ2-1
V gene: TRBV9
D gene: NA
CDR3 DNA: TGTGCCAGCAGCTCCATCGGGGCAGGGAGGAATGAGCAGTTCTTC
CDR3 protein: CASSSIGAGRNEQFF

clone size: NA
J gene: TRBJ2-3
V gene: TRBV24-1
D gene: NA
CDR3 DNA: TGTGCCACCAGGGTAGGGTCAGCAGATACGCAGTATTTT
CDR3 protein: CATRVGSADTQYF

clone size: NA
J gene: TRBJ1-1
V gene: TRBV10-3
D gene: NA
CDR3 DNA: TGTGCCATCAGTGCGGTTAACACTGAAGCTTTCTTT
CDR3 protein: CAISAVNTEAFF

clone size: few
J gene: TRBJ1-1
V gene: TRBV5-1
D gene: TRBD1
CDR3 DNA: TGCGCCAGCAGCTTTGACGGACAGGGGGTGAACACTGAAGCTTTCTTT
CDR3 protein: CASSFDGQGVNTEAFF

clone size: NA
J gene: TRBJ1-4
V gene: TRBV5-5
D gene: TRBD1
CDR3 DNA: TGTGCCAGCAGCGGGGATCGGACAGGGGGTGATGAAAAACTGTTTTTT
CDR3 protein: CASSGDRTGGDEKLFF

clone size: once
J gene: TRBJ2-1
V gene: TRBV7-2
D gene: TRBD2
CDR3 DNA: TGTGCCAGCAGCCCTGGCGGCGGGAGGGCCTTCAATGAGCAGTTCTTC
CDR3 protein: CASSPGGGRAFNEQFF

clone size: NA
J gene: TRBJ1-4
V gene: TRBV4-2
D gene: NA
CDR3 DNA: TGTGCCAGCAGCCAGACGGAGGTTTTCGGTGAAAAACTGTTTTTT
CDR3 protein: CASSQTEVFGEKLFF

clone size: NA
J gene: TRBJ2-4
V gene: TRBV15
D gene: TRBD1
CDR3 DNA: TGTGCCACCTTGGACAGGGACGAAAACATTCAGTACTTC
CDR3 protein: CATLDRDENIQYF

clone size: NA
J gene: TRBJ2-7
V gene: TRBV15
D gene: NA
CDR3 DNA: TGTGCCACCAGCAACCCGGACAGAGCCTACGAGCAGTACTTC
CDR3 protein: CATSNPDRAYEQYF

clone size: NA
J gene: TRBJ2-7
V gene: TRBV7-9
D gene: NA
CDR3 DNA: TGTGCCAGCAGCTATCGTGATACTTACGAGCAGTACTTC
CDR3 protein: CASSYRDTYEQYF

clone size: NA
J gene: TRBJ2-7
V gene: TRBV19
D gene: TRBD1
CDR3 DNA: TGTGCCAGTAGTATCAAGGGGGCGTATTACGAGCAGTACTTC
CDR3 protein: CASSIKGAYYEQYF

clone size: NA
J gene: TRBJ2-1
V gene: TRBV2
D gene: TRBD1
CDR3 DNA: TGTGCCGGCCACCGGGACAGCTACAATGAGCAGTTCTTC
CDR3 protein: CAGHRDSYNEQFF

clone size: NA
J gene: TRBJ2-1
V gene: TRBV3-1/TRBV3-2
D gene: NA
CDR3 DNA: TGTGCCAGCAGACGGGGGAATGAGCAGTTCTTC
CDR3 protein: CASRRGNEQFF

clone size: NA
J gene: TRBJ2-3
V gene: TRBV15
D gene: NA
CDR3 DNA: TGTGCCACCAGCAGGACGACTAGTCGACCGTTGACAGATACGCAGTATTTT
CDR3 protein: CATSRTTSRPLTDTQYF

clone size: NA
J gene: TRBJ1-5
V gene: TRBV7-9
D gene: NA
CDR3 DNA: TGTGCCAGCAGTTCCCATTTGGGGGATCAGCCCCAGCATTTT
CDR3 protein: CASSSHLGDQPQHF

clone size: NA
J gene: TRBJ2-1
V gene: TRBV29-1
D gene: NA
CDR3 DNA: TGCAGCGTTGAGGATCCCTCCCTGTCGCAGTTCTTC
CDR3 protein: CSVEDPSLSQFF

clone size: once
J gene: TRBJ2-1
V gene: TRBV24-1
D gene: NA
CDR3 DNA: TGTGCCACCAGTGATAGGGCGGGGACATACAATGAGCAGTTCTTC
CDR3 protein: CATSDRAGTYNEQFF

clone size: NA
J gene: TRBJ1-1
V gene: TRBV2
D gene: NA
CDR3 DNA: TGTGCCAGCAGTGAGGCAGGGATGAACACTGAAGCTTTCTTT
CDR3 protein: CASSEAGMNTEAFF

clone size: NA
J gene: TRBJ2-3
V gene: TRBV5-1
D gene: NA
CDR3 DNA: TGCGCCAGCAGCTTGGATGGCGGGGCCGCCACAGATACGCAGTATTTT
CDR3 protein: CASSLDGGAATDTQYF

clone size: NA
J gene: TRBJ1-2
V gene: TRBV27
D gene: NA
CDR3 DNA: TGTGCCAGCAGTTTAAAAGGGGGCTATGGCTACACCTTC
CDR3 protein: CASSLKGGYGYTF

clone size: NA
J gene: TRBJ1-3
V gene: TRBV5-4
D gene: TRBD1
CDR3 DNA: TGTGCCAGCAGCTTGCTGGGACAGGTCTCTGGAAACACCATATATTTT
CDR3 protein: CASSLLGQVSGNTIYF

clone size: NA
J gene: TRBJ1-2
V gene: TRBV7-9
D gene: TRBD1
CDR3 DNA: TGTGCCAGCACAACAGGGGGCAACGGCTACACCTTC
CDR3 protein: CASTTGGNGYTF

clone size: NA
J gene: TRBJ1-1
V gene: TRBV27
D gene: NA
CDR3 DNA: TGTGCCAGCAGTAAACCTACAGTGGGGCGGAGGATCACTGAAGCTTTCTTT
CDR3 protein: CASSKPTVGRRITEAFF

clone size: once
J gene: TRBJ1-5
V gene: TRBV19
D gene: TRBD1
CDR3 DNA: TGTGCCAGTAGCCCCGGGACAGAGTATCAGCCCCAGCATTTT
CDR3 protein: CASSPGTEYQPQHF

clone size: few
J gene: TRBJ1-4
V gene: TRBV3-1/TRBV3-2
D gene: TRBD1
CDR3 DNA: TGTGCCAGCAGCCAGGCTACCGGGACAGGGGGCTCTAGGACTAATGAAAAACTGTTTTTT
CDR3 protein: CASSQATGTGGSRTNEKLFF

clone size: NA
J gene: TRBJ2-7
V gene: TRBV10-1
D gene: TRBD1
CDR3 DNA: TGCGCCAGCAGTGAGACAGGGGAAACCTACGAGCAGTACTTC
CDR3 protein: CASSETGETYEQYF

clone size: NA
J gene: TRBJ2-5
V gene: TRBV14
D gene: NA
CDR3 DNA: TGTGCCAGCAGCCAAGATTGGCGGCGGAGCGGGGAGACCCAGTACTTC
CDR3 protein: CASSQDWRRSGETQYF

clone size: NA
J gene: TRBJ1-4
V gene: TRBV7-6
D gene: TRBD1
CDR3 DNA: TGTGCCAGCAGCTTACGGACAGGGGGACGGGTTGAAAAACTGTTTTTT
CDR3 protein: CASSLRTGGRVEKLFF

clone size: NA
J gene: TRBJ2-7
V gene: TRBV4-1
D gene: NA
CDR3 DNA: TGCGCCAGCAGCCAAACGACAGCAGATAGATACGAGCAGTACTTC
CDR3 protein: CASSQTTADRYEQYF

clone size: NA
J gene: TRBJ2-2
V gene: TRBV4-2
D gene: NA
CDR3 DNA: TGTGCCAGCAGCCAAGGGGACGGGACCGGGGAGCTGTTTTTT
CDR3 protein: CASSQGDGTGELFF

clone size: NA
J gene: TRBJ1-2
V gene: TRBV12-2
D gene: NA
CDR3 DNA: TGTGCAAGTCGCTCGTCGGACGTTCATGGCTACACCTTC
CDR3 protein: CASRSSDVHGYTF

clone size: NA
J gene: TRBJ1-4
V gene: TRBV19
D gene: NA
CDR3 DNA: TGTGCCAGTAGCAGACCTCTGGGGGGTGACAATGAAAAACTGTTTTTT
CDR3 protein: CASSRPLGGDNEKLFF

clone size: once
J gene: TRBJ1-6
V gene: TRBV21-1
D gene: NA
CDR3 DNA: TGTGCCTGGACAAGACAGCAGAATTCACCCCTCCACTTT
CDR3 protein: CAWTRQQNSPLHF

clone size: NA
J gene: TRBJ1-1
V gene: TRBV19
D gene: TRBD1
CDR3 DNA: TGTGCCAGTAGTATAGAAGGACAGGGTTACGCTGAAGCTTTCTTT
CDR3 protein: CASSIEGQGYAEAFF

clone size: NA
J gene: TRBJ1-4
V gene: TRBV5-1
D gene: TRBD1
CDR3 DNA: TGCGCCAGCAGCTTGGGGGACAGCCTTCAGGAAAAACTGTTTTTT
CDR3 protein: CASSLGDSLQEKLFF